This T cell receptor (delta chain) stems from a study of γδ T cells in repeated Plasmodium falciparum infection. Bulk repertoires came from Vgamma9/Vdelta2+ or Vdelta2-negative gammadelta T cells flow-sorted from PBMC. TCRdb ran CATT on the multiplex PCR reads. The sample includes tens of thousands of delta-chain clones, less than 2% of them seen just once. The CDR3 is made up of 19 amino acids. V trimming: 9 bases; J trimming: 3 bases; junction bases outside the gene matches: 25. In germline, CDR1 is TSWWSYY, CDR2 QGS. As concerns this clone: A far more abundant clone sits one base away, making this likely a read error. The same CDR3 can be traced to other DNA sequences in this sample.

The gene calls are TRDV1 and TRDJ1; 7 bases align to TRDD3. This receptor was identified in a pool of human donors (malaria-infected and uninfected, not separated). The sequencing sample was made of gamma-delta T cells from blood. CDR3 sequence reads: CALRAVRSVLGVGPDKLIF. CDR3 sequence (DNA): TGTGCTCTCCGGGCCGTTCGATCCGTGCTGGGGGTAGGCCCCGATAAACTCATCTTT.